Below, 27 T cell receptor beta chains from the same sample are listed, as sequenced in a study of blood T cell repertoires in COVID-19. Clones were sequenced by immunoSEQ multiplex PCR, and TCRdb holds only the in-frame ones, with some missing. The sample has 260,000 or so clones, 80% to 90% seen once. Sequencing input: PBMCs or T cells enriched from blood (not recorded which). These receptors came from a man aged 18 to 29 who had recovered from COVID-19.

V and J are TRBV27 and TRBJ2-2, with D possibly matching TRBD1 (5 bases). CDR1 MNHEY and CDR2 SMNVEV come from the germline V gene (reference sequence). The CDR3 loop spans 14 amino acids. Trimming shortened V by 6 bases and J by 8 bases, and 16 bases separated the two germline ends. The CDR3 DNA reads as TGTGCCAGCAGCCATGACTCGACAGTAGGGGAGCTGTTTTTT. It specifies CASSHDSTVGELFF.

Remarks on this clone: Other DNA sequences in the sample encode the same CDR3. The V gene is TRBV11-2, the J gene TRBJ1-1, with D unclear. V dropped 0 bases and J dropped 0 bases, with 8 bases sitting between them. Germline CDR1 and CDR2: SGHAT and FQNNGV. The CDR3 spans 15 residues. The chain's CDR3 is CASSLEPGLNTEAFF. CDR3 DNA sequence: TGTGCCAGCAGCTTAGAGCCAGGTTTGAACACTGAAGCTTTCTTT.

The chain carries TRBV7-3 and TRBJ2-3, with 12 bases fitting TRBD2. V shed 0 bases, J shed 2 bases, and the junction held 6 bases outside the gene matches. This CDR3 has 18 amino acids. Germline CDR1 is SGHTA and CDR2 is FQGTGA. The chain's CDR3 is CASSLTFGLAGITDTQYF. The CDR3 DNA sequence: TGTGCCAGCAGCTTAACGTTTGGACTAGCGGGGATCACAGATACGCAGTATTTT.

V and J are TRBV11-2 and TRBJ2-5; weak D call: TRBD2 (7 bases). The CDR3 sequence is 15 residues long. Germline V lookup: CDR1 SGHAT, CDR2 FQNNGV. V lost 5 bases, J lost 5 bases, and 18 bases lay in between. The CDR3 loop is CASSDTRGGGETQYF. In nucleotides, the CDR3 is TGTGCCAGCAGCGACACCAGGGGAGGGGGGGAGACCCAGTACTTC.

The chain employs TRBV27 and TRBJ1-4; 9 nucleotides agree with TRBD1. The V gene's germline CDR1 is MNHEY and CDR2 SMNVEV (reference sequence). J lost 2 bases, V lost 6 bases, and 13 bases had no gene match. The CDR3 runs 18 residues. CDR3 residues: CASRLITGGAGTNEKLFF. CDR3 nucleotides: TGTGCCAGCAGATTGATTACAGGGGGCGCTGGGACTAATGAAAAACTGTTTTTT.

The rearrangement uses TRBV2 and TRBJ2-5; 7 bases match TRBD1. Unmatched junction bases numbered 2, after V lost 3 bases and J lost 1 base. Germline V gene lookup returns CDR1 SNHLY and CDR2 FYNNEI. The CDR3 covers 14 residues. Here the CDR3 reads CASSEAGGQETQYF. The CDR3 DNA follows: TGTGCCAGCAGTGAGGCAGGGGGCCAAGAGACCCAGTACTTC.

V usage is TRBV5-1 and J usage is TRBJ2-7; 8 bases fit TRBD2. From germline, CDR1 is SGHRS and CDR2 YFSETQ. The CDR3 contains 15 residues. The V and J ends lost 5 bases and 1 base, in that order; junction bases with no gene match: 8. CDR3 nucleotides: TGCGCCAGCAGTCCTCGCGGGGGGCCTTCCTACGAGCAGTACTTC. As protein: CASSPRGGPSYEQYF.

V gene TRBV15 combines with J gene TRBJ1-4, with 8 bases lining up with TRBD1. The J segment lost 5 bases and the V segment lost 5 bases, leaving 7 bases of the junction unmatched. The CDR3 spans 15 residues. Per germline, CDR1 LNHNV and CDR2 YYDKDF (reference sequence). The DNA of the CDR3 is TGTGCCACCAGCGGAGGACAGGGTGGGAATGAAAAACTGTTTTTT. It encodes CATSGGQGGNEKLFF.

This clone was seen at least ten times. This chain links TRBV6-5 with TRBJ1-2; D ambiguous. Germline values: CDR1 MNHEY, CDR2 SVGAGI. V was cut by 9 bases and J by 2 bases, with 13 bases left in between. The CDR3 has 13 residues. CDR3 in DNA: TGTGCCAGTCGGGATCCCGGGAACTATGGCTACACCTTC. This encodes CASRDPGNYGYTF.

This clone was found a few times. The V and J genes are TRBV11-2 and TRBJ1-6; D is perhaps TRBD1 (6 bases). Germline loops: CDR1 SGHAT, CDR2 FQNNGV. The CDR3 is made up of 16 amino acids. The V end was cut by 5 bases, the J end by 7 bases, with 18 bases between. The DNA of the CDR3 is TGTGCCAGCAGCGACGACGGGGGGCCGGCGAATTCACCCCTCCACTTT. Residues: CASSDDGGPANSPLHF.

V and J are TRBV27 and TRBJ2-7; a possible D gene is TRBD1 (6 bases). CDR1 and CDR2 (germline): MNHEY, SMNVEV (reference sequence). CDR3 length equals 13 residues. V dropped 4 bases and J dropped 1 base, with 8 bases sitting between them. The DNA for the CDR3 is TGTGCCAGCAGTTCCGGACAGTCCTACGAGCAGTACTTC. This encodes CASSSGQSYEQYF.

This chain links TRBV20-1 with TRBJ2-1, with a tentative D call TRBD2 (6 bases). V gave up 3 bases and J gave up 3 bases, with 15 bases separating them. There are 15 residues in the CDR3. Germline V gene data show CDR1 as DFQATT and CDR2 as SNEGSKA (reference sequence). The DNA of the CDR3 is TGCAGTGCTAGTATAGTGGGAGGCTACTACAATGAGCAGTTCTTC. Protein sequence: CSASIVGGYYNEQFF.

The chain uses TRBV6-5 and TRBJ1-1, with D possibly being TRBD1 (6 bases). The germline V gene has CDR1 MNHEY and CDR2 SVGAGI. V dropped 4 bases and J dropped 1 base, with 10 bases sitting between them. This CDR3 is 14 amino acids long. The CDR3, as DNA: TGTGCCAGCAGTTTACAGGGCGCGAACACTGAAGCTTTCTTT. As protein: CASSLQGANTEAFF.

V gene TRBV4-1 combines with J gene TRBJ2-5, with 8 nucleotides matching TRBD2. The CDR3 has 14 residues. Per the germline V gene, CDR1 is MGHRA and CDR2 is YSYEKL. After removal of 8 bases from V and 0 bases from J, the junction contained 5 bases not matched to a gene. The CDR3 DNA reads as TGCGCCAGCCGACTAGCGATGTACCAAGAGACCCAGTACTTC. The encoded protein is CASRLAMYQETQYF.

The rearrangement joins TRBV6-5 to TRBJ1-2; D is undetermined. Trimming removed 2 bases at V and 4 bases at J, with 8 bases between. Germline loops: CDR1 MNHEY, CDR2 SVGAGI. The CDR3 consists of 13 residues. The CDR3 DNA is TGTGCCAGCAGTTACGTCCAGATCTATGGCTACACCTTC. Translation: CASSYVQIYGYTF.

This clone has at least ten counts. CDR3 residues: CAWSVPGVESGELFF. In DNA, the CDR3 is TGTGCCTGGAGTGTACCCGGGGTCGAGTCCGGGGAGCTGTTTTTT. J is TRBJ2-2 and V is TRBV30; the D gene is possibly TRBD2 (5 bases). Germline-derived CDR1 and CDR2 are GTSNPN and SVGIG (reference sequence). The CDR3 extends over 15 amino acids. The germline V and J ends were trimmed by 0 bases and 6 bases, with 14 bases remaining between them.

This chain connects TRBV3-1 (or the pseudogene TRBV3-2) to TRBJ2-3, with a possible D match to TRBD2 (5 bases). The CDR3 is made up of 13 amino acids. From germline, CDR1 is LGHDT and CDR2 YNNKEL (reference sequence). Trimming removed 2 bases at V and 11 bases at J, with 14 bases between. This chain's CDR3 is CASSQIPGGRQYF. In nucleotides, the CDR3 is TGTGCCAGCAGCCAAATTCCGGGTGGGAGGCAGTATTTT.

A few counts support this clone. The V gene is TRBV21-1, the J gene TRBJ1-1; the DNA was not compared with TRBD1, the D call given in the table. TRBV21-1 is termed a pseudogene. The CDR3 is 16 residues long. The CDR3 DNA is TGTGCCAGCACCCCTGGGGGACAGCCCATATTGACTGAAGCTTTCTTT. Its translation: CASTPGGQPILTEAFF.

The rearrangement uses TRBV24-1 and TRBJ2-1; D gene unclear. There are 13 residues in the CDR3. The germline gives CDR1 KGHDR, CDR2 SFDVKD. Trimming took off 5 bases at V and 6 bases at J, with 10 bases between the two ends. The CDR3 region has the DNA TGTGCCACCAGTGGCGCACTGAGCAATGAGCAGTTCTTC. Translation gives CATSGALSNEQFF.

This chain links TRBV15 with TRBJ2-3; 11 bases match TRBD2. Trimming cost V 8 bases and J 6 bases; bases outside gene matches: 10. Germline CDR1 is LNHNV and CDR2 is YYDKDF (reference sequence). This CDR3 is 15 amino acids long. The CDR3: CATGPGLAETDTQYF. In DNA form, the CDR3 reads TGTGCCACCGGTCCGGGACTAGCGGAGACGGATACGCAGTATTTT.

As for this clone: In the same sample, other DNA sequences code for this CDR3. This chain links TRBV7-9 with TRBJ2-7; 10 positions match TRBD1. CDR1 is SEHNR, CDR2 FQNEAQ, per germline (reference sequence). Trimming at V came to 5 bases and at J to 1 base, leaving 2 bases not matched to a gene. The CDR3 loop spans 14 amino acids. In nucleotides, the CDR3 is TGTGCCAGCAGCCGGACAGGGGGATCCTACGAGCAGTACTTC. Its protein product is CASSRTGGSYEQYF. The whole variable domain, filled in from reference TRBV7-9 and TRBJ2-7, reads DTGVSQNPRHKITKRGQNVTFRCDPISEHNRLYWYRQTLGQGPEFLTYFQNEAQLEKSRLLSDRFSAERPKGSFSTLEIQRTEQGDSAMYLCASSRTGGSYEQYFGPGTRLTVT.

The V and J genes are TRBV6-5 and TRBJ1-4; 7 nucleotides agree with TRBD1. CDR3 size: 14 residues. CDR1 and CDR2 (germline): MNHEY, SVGAGI. V was clipped by 5 bases and J by 4 bases; unmatched bases: 4. The CDR3 DNA is TGTGCCAGCAGTCCTACAGGGGTTAATGAAAAACTGTTTTTT. Translation: CASSPTGVNEKLFF.

This chain links TRBV9 with TRBJ2-7; 8 bases are shared with TRBD1. CDR1 and CDR2 from the germline V gene are SGDLS and YYNGEE. The CDR3 runs 13 residues. V shed 7 bases and J 3 bases; nucleotides not matched to a gene: 6. The DNA for the CDR3 is TGTGCCAGCCGGGCAGGGGGCATCTACGAGCAGTACTTC. Amino acid sequence: CASRAGGIYEQYF.

The chain couples TRBV5-6 to TRBJ2-1, with D tentatively TRBD2 (7 bases). The V gene lost 4 bases and the J gene lost 6 bases, with 20 bases spanning the gap. The CDR3 extends over 16 amino acids. Germline V gives CDR1 SGHDT, CDR2 YYEEEE. DNA of the CDR3: TGTGCCAGCAGCCCGGTTCCTATGGGAGGGGGCAATGAGCAGTTCTTC. Amino acid sequence: CASSPVPMGGGNEQFF.

The chain recombines TRBV6-5 with TRBJ1-2; 7 nucleotides agree with TRBD1. Trimming took 8 bases from V and 7 from J; bases not matched to a gene: 7. This CDR3 spans 12 amino acids. Germline loops: CDR1 MNHEY, CDR2 SVGAGI. Written as DNA, the CDR3 is TGTGCCAGCGCTTCTGACAGGGCTGGCTACACCTTC. Translation: CASASDRAGYTF.

The count of this clone is one. This CDR3 reads CASSGPARGNTIYF. The CDR3 DNA follows: TGTGCCAGTTCGGGTCCGGCGCGTGGAAACACCATATATTTT. The V call is TRBV19, the J call TRBJ1-3; D not certain. The CDR3 contains 14 residues. The V and J ends lost 8 bases and 3 bases respectively, with 14 bases between them. Per the germline V gene, CDR1 is LNHDA and CDR2 is SQIVND (reference sequence).

This sequence joins TRBV15 and TRBJ2-7; D gene unclear. V was clipped by 0 bases and J by 2 bases, with 5 bases between them. CDR1 and CDR2 (germline): LNHNV, YYDKDF (reference sequence). The CDR3 spans 13 residues. CDR3 loop: CATSRDLAYEQYF. The DNA for the CDR3 is TGTGCCACCAGCAGAGACCTAGCCTACGAGCAGTACTTC.